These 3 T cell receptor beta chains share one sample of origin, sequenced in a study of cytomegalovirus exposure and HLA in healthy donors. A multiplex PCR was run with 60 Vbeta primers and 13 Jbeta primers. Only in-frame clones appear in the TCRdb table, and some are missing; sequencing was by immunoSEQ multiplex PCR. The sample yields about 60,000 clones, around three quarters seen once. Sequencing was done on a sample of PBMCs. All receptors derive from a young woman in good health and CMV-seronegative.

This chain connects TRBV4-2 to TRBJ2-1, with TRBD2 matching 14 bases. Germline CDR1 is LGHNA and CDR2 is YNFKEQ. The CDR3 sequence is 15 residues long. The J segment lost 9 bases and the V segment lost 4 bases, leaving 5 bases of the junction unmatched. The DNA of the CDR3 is TGTGCCAGCAGCCCAGGACTAGCGGGGGGAGTTGAGCAGTTCTTC. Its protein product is CASSPGLAGGVEQFF.

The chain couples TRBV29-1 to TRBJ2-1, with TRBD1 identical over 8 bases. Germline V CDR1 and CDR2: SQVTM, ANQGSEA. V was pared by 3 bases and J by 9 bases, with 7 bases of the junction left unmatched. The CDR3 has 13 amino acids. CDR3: CSVEGQARSEQFF. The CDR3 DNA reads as TGCAGCGTTGAGGGACAGGCAAGGAGTGAGCAGTTCTTC.

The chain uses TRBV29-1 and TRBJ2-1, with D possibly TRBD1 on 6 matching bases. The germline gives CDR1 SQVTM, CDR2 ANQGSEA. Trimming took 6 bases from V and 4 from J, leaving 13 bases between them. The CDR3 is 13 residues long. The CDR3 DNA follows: TGCAGCGTGGGGGCCGACGGATACAATGAGCAGTTCTTC. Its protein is CSVGADGYNEQFF.